This TCR beta chain was obtained from a study of cytomegalovirus exposure and HLA in healthy donors. Study background: Approximately 180 million T cells yielded 100 million or so unique TCR beta sequences, as an earlier analysis found.

With 5 bases clipped from V and 1 base from J, the junction kept 1 base outside the gene matches. Germline loops: CDR1 SGDLS, CDR2 YYNGEE. There are 14 residues in the CDR3. Researchers ran the PCR with 60 Vbeta and 13 Jbeta primers. This table comes from immunoSEQ multiplex PCR, and its TCRdb copy is limited to in-frame clones, with some not included. The data contain some 160,000 clones, roughly 10% of them singletons. To note about this clone: The antigen is unknown.

Study-wide points: The later analysis indicated that the majority of CMV-associated TCR beta chains appeared HLA-restricted.

The sample consisted of PBMCs. This sequence was found in a male donor in good health and CMV-seronegative. The chain combines TRBV9 with TRBJ2-3, with 10 bases lining up with TRBD2. Here the CDR3 reads CASSLAGGTDTQYF. The CDR3 DNA follows: TGTGCCAGCAGTCTAGCGGGGGGCACAGATACGCAGTATTTT.